The following is a TCR beta chain sequence with its context. As yet, its antigen is unknown. This record comes from a study of T-cell memory formation after mild COVID-19. In the study overall: TCR clusters mostly belonged to single donors. Study conclusions and caveats: There were some responding clones in pre-infection memory, which suggested that cross-reactive memory had joined.

Employing constant-segment primers, 5'RACE generated TCR alpha and TCR beta cDNA libraries bearing sample barcodes and UMIs. TCRdb reprocessed the 5' RACE reads via MiXCR and lists one record per CDR3 protein. The repertoire holds 190,000 or so distinct CDR3 sequences, with roughly 10% as singletons. V gave up 5 bases and J gave up 10 bases; unmatched junction bases: 9. The CDR3 extends over 14 amino acids. V and J are TRBV12-3 or TRBV12-4 and TRBJ1-4, with 8 bases identical to TRBD1. Sequencing was carried out using PBMCs or a T cell subset sorted from them (not recorded which). The clonotype comes from a young man who had mild COVID-19 (a few samples of this study predate the infection). Cell type and time point are not known. The DNA for the CDR3 is TGTGCCAGCAGTCCCGACAGGGGAATCGGAAAACTGTTTTTT. Protein sequence: CASSPDRGIGKLFF.